This entry lists 32 T cell receptor beta chains sequenced from one sample in a study of shared clonotypes between healthy human individuals. Sequencing was performed with immunoSEQ multiplex PCR; in TCRdb, only in-frame clones are kept and a portion is missing. The sample has hundreds of thousands of clones, approximately 79% seen once; the top ten hold approximately 1.6%. Sample: memory CD4+ T cells sorted from blood. Noted subset: CD45RA-negative fraction. Receptors were obtained from a woman aged 25 to 39 in good health.

The chain carries TRBV5-1 and TRBJ2-1; D is perhaps TRBD1 or TRBD2 (5 bases each). CDR1 SGHRS and CDR2 YFSETQ come from the germline V gene. Trimming left V 4 bases short and J 9 bases short, with 14 bases between. This CDR3 has 13 amino acids. In DNA form, the CDR3 reads TGCGCCAGCAGCACTAGACAGAGATTTGAGCAGTTCTTC. Its protein product is CASSTRQRFEQFF.

This clone was observed a handful of times. The genes are TRBV27 and TRBJ2-3; the match to TRBD2 covers 11 bases. The CDR3 sequence is 17 residues long. Germline values: CDR1 MNHEY, CDR2 SMNVEV (reference sequence). With V trimmed by 2 bases and J by 1 base, 5 bases remained unmatched. The CDR3: CASSLPGSGRGTDTQYF. Here the CDR3 DNA reads TGTGCCAGCAGTTTACCAGGTAGCGGGAGGGGCACAGATACGCAGTATTTT.

This clone has more than one count but fewer than ten. The same CDR3 can be traced to other DNA sequences in this sample. J is TRBJ1-1 and V is TRBV7-8, with no clear D. This CDR3 has 13 residues. Germline loops: CDR1 SGHVS, CDR2 FQNEAQ. Trimming removed 3 bases from V and 0 bases from J, with 5 bases in between. CDR3 in amino acids: CASSLALNTEAFF. CDR3 coding DNA: TGTGCCAGCAGCTTGGCACTGAACACTGAAGCTTTCTTT.

The chain's CDR3 is CASSRDFSYEQYF. CDR3 coding DNA: TGTGCCAGCAGCCGAGATTTCTCCTACGAGCAGTACTTC. V gene TRBV7-7 combines with J gene TRBJ2-7; D is uncertain. V lost 5 bases and J lost 0, with 8 bases in between. The CDR3 is 13 amino acids. Germline V gene lookup returns CDR1 SSHAT and CDR2 FNYEAQ (reference sequence).

This clone was observed a single time. The chain links TRBV7-6 to TRBJ2-5; 10 bases agree with TRBD2. V trimming: 3 bases; J trimming: 5 bases; junction bases outside the gene matches: 9. In germline, CDR1 is SGHVS, CDR2 FNYEAQ. The CDR3 runs 16 residues. CDR3 coding DNA: TGTGCCAGCAGCTTGGCTAGCGGGAGTCGGGGGGAGACCCAGTACTTC. Its translation is CASSLASGSRGETQYF.

V usage is TRBV11-2 and J usage is TRBJ2-5; possibly TRBD2 for D (6 bases). This CDR3 has 15 amino acids. V was pared by 5 bases and J by 0 bases, with 13 bases between. Per the germline V gene, CDR1 is SGHAT and CDR2 is FQNNGV. CDR3 sequence: CASSLGAGYQETQYF. In DNA form, the CDR3 reads TGTGCCAGCAGCCTAGGGGCGGGGTACCAAGAGACCCAGTACTTC.

This rearrangement joins TRBV30 to TRBJ2-5; 10 bases fit TRBD2. V was clipped by 5 bases and J by 3 bases; unmatched bases: 3. Germline CDR1 is GTSNPN and CDR2 is SVGIG (reference sequence). CDR3 length equals 13 residues. For the CDR3, the DNA is TGTGCCTGGGGCGGACTAGCGGAAGAGACCCAGTACTTC. It codes for CAWGGLAEETQYF.

The chain is built from TRBV7-2 and TRBJ2-1; TRBD2 is a possible D gene (6 bases). The CDR3 sequence is 17 residues long. V lost 0 bases, J lost 2 bases, and 14 bases lay in between. The germline gives CDR1 SGHTA, CDR2 FQGNSA. The CDR3, as DNA: TGTGCCAGCAGCTTAGCGGGGTTGGAGGGCCCCTACAATGAGCAGTTCTTC. It codes for CASSLAGLEGPYNEQFF.

The V gene is TRBV27, the J gene TRBJ2-7; 11 bases map to TRBD2. With 2 bases clipped from V and 6 bases from J, the junction kept 6 bases outside the gene matches. The CDR3 is made up of 15 amino acids. The germline gives CDR1 MNHEY, CDR2 SMNVEV (reference sequence). CDR3 protein: CASSLELAGASEQYF. The CDR3 nucleotides are TGTGCCAGCAGTTTAGAACTAGCGGGAGCTAGCGAGCAGTACTTC.

This chain uses TRBV6-5 with TRBJ2-2; D is unclear. CDR3 length equals 13 residues. V dropped 6 bases and J dropped 4 bases, with 9 bases sitting between them. Looked up from germline, CDR1 is MNHEY and CDR2 is SVGAGI. CDR3 coding DNA: TGTGCCAGCAGCCTGACTCGCACCGGGGAGCTGTTTTTT. Translation: CASSLTRTGELFF.

This sequence joins TRBV19 and TRBJ2-4; possibly TRBD2 for D (6 bases). The CDR3 consists of 16 residues. Trimming removed 2 bases from V and 0 bases from J, with 11 bases in between. CDR1 and CDR2 (germline): LNHDA, SQIVND (reference sequence). The CDR3 loop is CASSIPSGLAKNIQYF. As DNA, the CDR3 is TGTGCCAGTAGTATACCCAGCGGGCTAGCCAAAAACATTCAGTACTTC.

The rearrangement uses TRBV10-2 and TRBJ1-5; tentatively, D is TRBD1 (5 bases). V lost 2 bases to trimming and J lost 0 bases, with 11 bases between them. Looked up from germline, CDR1 is WSHSY and CDR2 is SAAADI. This CDR3 is built from 16 residues. This chain's CDR3 is CASSEEMGLSNQPQHF. The CDR3 DNA reads as TGCGCCAGCAGTGAGGAGATGGGACTTAGCAATCAGCCCCAGCATTTT.

The J gene is TRBJ2-5, the V gene TRBV5-1; TRBD1 might be the D (5 bases). With 0 bases removed from V and 3 bases from J, the gap between germline ends came to 9 bases. The CDR3 sequence is 14 residues long. CDR1 SGHRS and CDR2 YFSETQ come from the germline V gene. In nucleotides, the CDR3 is TGCGCCAGCAGCTTGGCCTCGACAGAAGAGACCCAGTACTTC. The encoded protein is CASSLASTEETQYF. The variable domain in full, completed from reference TRBV5-1 and TRBJ2-5, reads KAGVTQTPRYLIKTRGQQVTLSCSPISGHRSVSWYQQTPGQGLQFLFEYFSETQRNKGNFPGRFSGRQFSNSRSEMNVSTLELGDSALYLCASSLASTEETQYFGPGTRLLVL.

This chain joins TRBV7-3 and TRBJ2-5; D may be TRBD2 (6 bases). Germline values: CDR1 SGHTA, CDR2 FQGTGA. The CDR3 is 15 residues long. The ends were cut back, 3 bases at V and 2 bases at J, with 13 bases in the middle. This CDR3 reads CASSLIGTPQETQYF. Here the CDR3 DNA reads TGTGCCAGCAGCTTGATTGGGACTCCACAAGAGACCCAGTACTTC.

There are a few counts of this clone. The gene calls are TRBV18 and TRBJ2-4; possible D gene TRBD1, 5 bases. The CDR3 is made up of 16 amino acids. V lost 2 bases and J 0 bases, leaving 11 bases between the germline ends. Germline V gene lookup returns CDR1 KGHSH and CDR2 LQKENI. The CDR3 DNA sequence: TGTGCCAGCTCACCAAGCATCAGGGAAGCCAAAAACATTCAGTACTTC. This sequence encodes CASSPSIREAKNIQYF. Full variable domain (rest looked up from reference TRBV18 and TRBJ2-4): NAGVMQNPRHLVRRRGQEARLRCSPMKGHSHVYWYRQLPEEGLKFMVYLQKENIIDESGMPKERFSAEFPKEGPSILRIQQVVRGDSAAYFCASSPSIREAKNIQYFGAGTRLSVL.

This clone was counted between two and nine times. The V and J genes are TRBV5-1 and TRBJ2-7; TRBD1 is a possible D gene (5 bases). The ends were cut back, 8 bases at V and 2 bases at J, with 20 bases in the middle. Germline CDR1 and CDR2: SGHRS and YFSETQ. The CDR3 spans 15 residues. The CDR3 here is CASRPQEGAPYEQYF. The CDR3 DNA reads as TGCGCCAGTAGACCGCAGGAAGGGGCCCCCTACGAGCAGTACTTC. Together with reference TRBV5-1 and TRBJ2-7, the CDR3 gives the full variable domain: KAGVTQTPRYLIKTRGQQVTLSCSPISGHRSVSWYQQTPGQGLQFLFEYFSETQRNKGNFPGRFSGRQFSNSRSEMNVSTLELGDSALYLCASRPQEGAPYEQYFGPGTRLTVT.

There are many counts of this clone. The chain carries TRBV2 and TRBJ1-3; D is unclear. The CDR3 contains 12 residues. Germline V lookup: CDR1 SNHLY, CDR2 FYNNEI. The V gene lost 6 bases and the J gene lost 1 base, with 4 bases spanning the gap. The CDR3, as DNA: TGTGCCAGCAGATCGTCTGGAAACACCATATATTTT. The encoded protein is CASRSSGNTIYF.

The chain links TRBV5-1 to TRBJ2-3, with 7 bases fitting TRBD1. Unmatched junction bases numbered 17, after V lost 5 bases and J lost 5 bases. Germline V CDR1 and CDR2: SGHRS, YFSETQ. This CDR3 is built from 17 residues. The CDR3 sequence is CASRLRDSPLVKDTQYF. The CDR3 nucleotides read TGCGCCAGCAGACTCCGGGACAGTCCCCTAGTAAAAGATACGCAGTATTTT.

The chain carries TRBV5-4 and TRBJ1-4; no clear D. This CDR3 spans 15 amino acids. V shed 4 bases and J shed 5 bases, with 15 bases lying between them. Germline lookup yields CDR1 SGHNT and CDR2 YYREEE (reference sequence). The CDR3 DNA follows: TGTGCCAGCAGCCCTCGGGCACAGAGGAATGAAAAACTGTTTTTT. Translation gives CASSPRAQRNEKLFF. The whole variable domain, remainder taken from reference TRBV5-4 and TRBJ1-4, is ETGVTQSPTHLIKTRGQQVTLRCSSQSGHNTVSWYQQALGQGPQFIFQYYREEENGRGNFPPRFSGLQFPNYSSELNVNALELDDSALYLCASSPRAQRNEKLFFGSGTQLSVL.

The gene calls are TRBV7-3 and TRBJ2-7; D is perhaps TRBD2 (6 bases). This CDR3 has 14 residues. Germline V gives CDR1 SGHTA, CDR2 FQGTGA. V lost 2 bases to trimming and J lost 5 bases, with 13 bases between them. The DNA for the CDR3 is TGTGCCAGCAGCTTATGGGGAGGTAACCACGAGCAGTACTTC. Residues: CASSLWGGNHEQYF.

This clone was observed a handful of times. The chain employs TRBV5-1 and TRBJ2-3; D call uncertain. CDR3 length: 15 residues. V lost 7 bases and J lost 3, with 18 bases in between. Germline CDR1 and CDR2: SGHRS and YFSETQ. The chain's CDR3 is CASAPDPARTDTQYF. DNA for the CDR3: TGCGCCAGCGCGCCGGACCCCGCGCGTACAGATACGCAGTATTTT.

This chain links TRBV6-6 with TRBJ2-5; D uncertain. The DNA end is a closer match to TRBJ2-7, so the J assignment may be wrong. CDR3 length equals 12 residues. CDR1 is MNHNY and CDR2 is SVGAGI in the germline V gene (reference sequence). CDR3 amino acids: CASSSAEYEQYF. The DNA of the CDR3 is TGTGCCAGCAGTTCTGCAGAATACGAGCAGTACTTC.

The chain combines TRBV19 with TRBJ2-7, with 10 bases matching TRBD1. CDR1 LNHDA and CDR2 SQIVND come from the germline V gene (reference sequence). Trimming cost V 8 bases and J 6 bases; bases outside gene matches: 10. The CDR3 totals 14 residues. The CDR3 sequence is CASGTGAEEVEQYF. In DNA form, the CDR3 reads TGTGCCAGTGGGACAGGGGCCGAAGAAGTCGAGCAGTACTTC. The full variable domain, completed using reference TRBV19 and TRBJ2-7, is DGGITQSPKYLFRKEGQNVTLSCEQNLNHDAMYWYRQDPGQGLRLIYYSQIVNDFQKGDIAEGYSVSREKKESFPLTVTSAQKNPTAFYLCASGTGAEEVEQYFGPGTRLTVT.

Worth noting for this clone: This likely traces to a read error, being one base from a far larger clone. This sample also contains other DNA sequences that code for the same CDR3. CDR3 nucleotides: TGTAGCGTTGTGGGGGTGGGAGGCGGCTACACCTTC. Residues: CSVVGVGGGYTF. The chain joins TRBV29-1 to TRBJ1-2; possible D gene TRBD1, 5 bases. The CDR3 has 12 residues. Germline V CDR1 and CDR2: SQVTM, ANQGSEA.

This clone was counted once. This sequence joins TRBV11-2 and TRBJ1-1; D is ambiguous. Trimming took 4 bases from V and 8 from J, leaving 8 bases between them. This CDR3 spans 11 amino acids. Germline V gene data show CDR1 as SGHAT and CDR2 as FQNNGV. As DNA, the CDR3 is TGTGCCAGCAGCTCGAGGCTGGAAGCTTTCTTT. Its translation is CASSSRLEAFF.

The rearrangement joins TRBV7-9 to TRBJ1-1; no clear D. Germline CDR1 SEHNR, CDR2 FQNEAQ (reference sequence). The CDR3 is 14 residues long. The V end lost 4 bases, the J end lost 1 base, and 10 bases lay between the germline ends. CDR3 nucleotide sequence: TGTGCCAGCAGCTGGAAGACCCCGAACACTGAAGCTTTCTTT. Its translation: CASSWKTPNTEAFF.

The gene calls are TRBV7-6 and TRBJ2-7; 13 bases fit TRBD2. Germline-derived CDR1 and CDR2 are SGHVS and FNYEAQ. This CDR3 region has 18 residues. J was trimmed by 1 base and V by 2 bases; bases with no gene match: 8. CDR3 region: CASSLRAKGLAGSYEQYF. Here the CDR3 DNA reads TGTGCCAGCAGCTTAAGGGCCAAGGGACTAGCGGGATCCTACGAGCAGTACTTC.

The chain recombines TRBV28 with TRBJ1-5; D ambiguous. This CDR3 spans 15 amino acids. Trimming removed 7 bases from V and 5 bases from J, with 18 bases in between. Germline values: CDR1 MDHEN, CDR2 SYDVKM. CDR3 DNA sequence: TGTGCCAGCAAGTCAGAAGTATTTAATTATCAGCCCCAGCATTTT. As protein: CASKSEVFNYQPQHF.

This chain connects TRBV5-1 to TRBJ2-7; D is possibly TRBD1 (6 bases). The germline V gene has CDR1 SGHRS and CDR2 YFSETQ. Trimming pared 4 bases from V and 2 bases from J, leaving 13 bases between. This CDR3 has 14 residues. In DNA form, the CDR3 reads TGCGCCAGCAGCCCGGACAGAACCCCCTACGAGCAGTACTTC. Encoded protein: CASSPDRTPYEQYF.

The rearrangement joins TRBV7-8 to TRBJ2-1; TRBD2 matches at 10 bases. Looked up from germline, CDR1 is SGHVS and CDR2 is FQNEAQ. J gave up 6 bases and V 1 base, and 9 bases lay outside the gene matches. The CDR3 sequence is 17 residues long. The CDR3: CASSLGTSGRKGNEQFF. CDR3 bases: TGTGCCAGCAGCTTAGGGACTAGCGGCCGAAAGGGCAATGAGCAGTTCTTC. Filled out from reference TRBV7-8 and TRBJ2-1, the complete variable domain reads GAGVSQSPRYKVAKRGQDVALRCDPISGHVSLFWYQQALGQGPEFLTYFQNEAQLDKSGLPSDRFFAERPEGSVSTLKIQRTQQEDSAVYLCASSLGTSGRKGNEQFFGPGTRLTVL.

This chain uses TRBV28 with TRBJ2-4; the D is unclear. This CDR3 has 16 amino acids. Germline V lookup: CDR1 MDHEN, CDR2 SYDVKM. Trimming left V 8 bases short and J 0 bases short, with 17 bases between. The CDR3 loop reads CASSWSFPLAKNIQYF. As DNA, the CDR3 is TGTGCCAGCTCATGGAGTTTCCCTCTAGCCAAAAACATTCAGTACTTC.

The J gene is TRBJ2-3, the V gene TRBV5-4, with 8 positions matching TRBD1. The CDR3 totals 16 residues. Losses at the gene ends were 0 bases for V and 5 bases for J; bases not matched to a gene: 8. Germline loops: CDR1 SGHNT, CDR2 YYREEE (reference sequence). DNA of the CDR3: TGTGCCAGCAGCTTGGGGGGCAGGGGGCAGGTAGATACGCAGTATTTT. Translating gives CASSLGGRGQVDTQYF.